Each of the 10 T cell receptor beta chains below was sequenced from the same sample in a study of shared clonotypes between healthy human individuals. Using immunoSEQ multiplex PCR, the repertoire was profiled, and TCRdb retains in-frame clones only, with some absent. The sample includes around 690,000 clones, 80% to 95% seen only once; the top ten take 30% to 35%. Sequenced input: memory CD8+ T cells from PBMCs. Subset of the sample: CD45RO+ cells pooled with CCR7-negative TemRA cells. Receptor source: a man younger than 35 in good health. Some clones in this sample may be carry-over from other donors' samples.

In DNA, the CDR3 is TGTGCCAGCAGCGCCGGGACTAGTAGATACAATGAGCAGTTCTTC. Translation: CASSAGTSRYNEQFF. The chain has TRBV7-3 and TRBJ2-1, with TRBD2 matching 8 bases. The CDR3 has 15 amino acids. The germline V gene encodes CDR1 SGHTA and CDR2 FQGTGA. The V and J ends lost 5 bases and 4 bases, in that order; junction bases with no gene match: 7.

This chain's CDR3 is CASSLGGGDLEGYTF. The CDR3 coding sequence is TGTGCCAGCAGCTTAGGCGGGGGGGATCTAGAGGGCTACACCTTC. V is TRBV7-9 and J is TRBJ1-2, with D perhaps matching TRBD1 (5 bases). Germline V lookup: CDR1 SEHNR, CDR2 FQNEAQ (reference sequence). Trimming removed 1 base from V and 8 bases from J, with 17 bases in between. The CDR3 runs 15 residues.

The genes are TRBV25-1 and TRBJ2-1; 9 bases map to TRBD2. Germline-derived CDR1 and CDR2 are MGHDK and SYGVNS. V dropped 1 base and J dropped 6; count of bases not matched to a gene: 7. The CDR3 is 16 amino acids. In DNA, the CDR3 is TGTGCCAGCAGTGAATTTGTTGGCGGGAGGGTCAATGAGCAGTTCTTC. Its translation: CASSEFVGGRVNEQFF. The full variable domain, rest sourced from reference TRBV25-1 and TRBJ2-1, is EADIYQTPRYLVIGTGKKITLECSQTMGHDKMYWYQQDPGMELHLIHYSYGVNSTEKGDLSSESTVSRIRTEHFPLTLESARPSHTSQYLCASSEFVGGRVNEQFFGPGTRLTVL.

With respect to this clone: Other DNA sequences of this sample code for an identical CDR3. The gene calls are TRBV27 and TRBJ2-7; D is ambiguous. This CDR3 has 13 amino acids. Germline CDR1 and CDR2: MNHEY and SMNVEV (reference sequence). Trimming shortened V by 5 bases and J by 2 bases, and 10 bases separated the two germline ends. This CDR3 is CASSPRATYEQYF. The CDR3 DNA reads as TGTGCCAGCAGTCCTCGGGCCACCTACGAGCAGTACTTC.

This clone showed up just once. This rearrangement joins TRBV27 to TRBJ2-7; either TRBD1 or TRBD2 may fit D (5 bases each). Germline V gives CDR1 MNHEY, CDR2 SMNVEV (reference sequence). This CDR3 has 14 amino acids. V dropped 4 bases and J dropped 2 bases, with 12 bases sitting between them. The chain's CDR3 is CASSSSGATYEQYF. In DNA, the CDR3 is TGTGCCAGCAGTTCATCCGGGGCAACCTACGAGCAGTACTTC.

The genes are TRBV7-9 and TRBJ2-2, with D unclear. The CDR3 is 12 residues long. The ends were cut back, 11 bases at V and 6 bases at J, with 13 bases in the middle. Germline values: CDR1 SEHNR, CDR2 FQNEAQ (reference sequence). CDR3 loop: CACFSLSGELFF. In nucleotides, the CDR3 is TGTGCCTGCTTTTCCCTATCCGGGGAGCTGTTTTTT.

This rearrangement joins TRBV28 to TRBJ2-7, with D maybe TRBD2 (6 bases). The CDR3 covers 15 residues. Germline loops: CDR1 MDHEN, CDR2 SYDVKM. The V and J ends lost 2 bases and 4 bases respectively, with 15 bases between them. CDR3 region: CASSLNAGRQYEQYF. The CDR3, as DNA: TGTGCCAGCAGTTTAAACGCGGGACGCCAGTACGAGCAGTACTTC.

The J gene is TRBJ2-3, the V gene TRBV10-3; perhaps TRBD1 as D (6 bases). Per germline, CDR1 ENHRY and CDR2 SYGVKD. The CDR3 is made up of 11 amino acids. Trimming cost V 10 bases and J 5 bases, with 10 bases left between them. CDR3 bases: TGTGCCAGCTCACAGGGAGATACGCAGTATTTT. Translating gives CASSQGDTQYF.

The chain links TRBV29-1 to TRBJ2-7; a possible D gene is TRBD2 (5 bases). The CDR3 loop spans 14 amino acids. Germline CDR1 is SQVTM and CDR2 is ANQGSEA. For the CDR3, the DNA is TGCAGAACTTCCTGGCCCGGGGATACCTACGAGCAGTACTTC. Amino acid sequence: CRTSWPGDTYEQYF.

This rearrangement joins TRBV28 to TRBJ2-3, with 10 bases lining up with TRBD2. Germline V lookup: CDR1 MDHEN, CDR2 SYDVKM. The CDR3 extends over 15 amino acids. Trimming took 7 bases from V and 2 from J; bases not matched to a gene: 6. The CDR3 here is CASKLAGDYTDTQYF. CDR3 DNA sequence: TGTGCCAGCAAGCTAGCGGGAGATTACACAGATACGCAGTATTTT.